The sequence of this T cell receptor (beta chain) was determined in a study of T cell repertoires in cytomegalovirus infection. For the study at large: Matching HLA type and CMV infection were both indicated by public TCR beta signatures.

Remarks on this clonotype: What it recognizes is unknown.

From the reads, TCRdb called clonotypes with MiXCR, one entry per CDR3 protein. Here the sample spans some 350,000 distinct CDR3 sequences, about 35% being singletons. Findings and caveats of the study: In two of eight donors, the top clonotype was HLA-C-restricted CMV-specific. Adding up the frequency of public TCR beta families identified people who carried CMV plus the relevant HLA.

This CDR3 region has 16 residues. Germline V gives CDR1 SGHVS, CDR2 FQNEAQ. Trimming at V came to 1 base and at J to 5 bases, leaving 8 bases not matched to a gene. This specimen consisted of cultured PBMCs, obtained from culture after CMV antigen stimulation. This receptor was obtained from a human donor in good health (CMV status not recorded). Some clones in this sample may be carry-over from other donors' samples. The rearrangement uses TRBV7-8 and TRBJ2-7, with 10 bases lining up with TRBD2. In DNA form, the CDR3 reads TGTGCCAGCAGCTTAGGGCTAGCGGGAGTTTCCCACGAGCAGTACGTC. It specifies CASSLGLAGVSHEQYV.